This is a list of T cell receptor beta chains from one sample in a study of T cells in Graves' hyperthyroidism and ophthalmopathy. TCRdb fed the multiplex PCR reads into MiXCR, producing one record per CDR3 protein. The sample comprises roughly 500,000 distinct CDR3 sequences, 46% of which are singletons, and around 47% rests with the top ten. Sequenced sample: peripheral blood or thyroid tissue (not recorded which). The receptor set was obtained from an adult woman with Graves' disease, either hyperthyroidism or ophthalmopathy (not recorded which). Each CDR3 is given with its conserved first and last residue. The D gene is left open where the match is weak. Expanded clones get a size class; other rows say once, few or many, or leave the size out.

TRBD2	TRBV7-8	-	TRBJ2-2	20	TGTGCCAGCAGCTTAGCGCGGTCTAGCGGGAGTCTCCGGGCTACCGGGGAGCTGTTTTTT	CASSLARSSGSLRATGELFF
TRBD1	TRBV29-1	-	TRBJ1-5	13	TGCAGCGCCGAAACAGGGGGGGAACAGCCCCAGCATTTT	CSAETGGEQPQHF
-	TRBV2	-	TRBJ2-5	13	TGTGCCAGCAGTGGGGGAAGTCGGGCGACCCAGTACTTC	CASSGGSRATQYF
-	TRBV5-1	-	TRBJ2-6	17	TGCGCCAGCAGCTCGGCTACGGGCTTTTCCGGGGCCAACGTCCTGACTTTC	CASSSATGFSGANVLTF
TRBD1	TRBV20-1	many	TRBJ1-5	13	TGCAGTGCTACAGACAGGGACCCTCAGCCCCAGCATTTT	CSATDRDPQPQHF
-	TRBV2	few	TRBJ1-5	15	TGTGCCAGCAGTGTGGAGGCAGCAGCAGACCAGCCCCAGCATTTT	CASSVEAAADQPQHF
-	TRBV7-9	-	TRBJ2-7	13	TGTGCCAGCAGCCCGTCGGGGGGCATCGAGCAGTACTTC	CASSPSGGIEQYF
-	TRBV9	-	TRBJ1-1	11	TGTGCCAGCAATTGGGGCACTGAAGCTTTCTTT	CASNWGTEAFF
-	TRBV2	-	TRBJ2-7	14	TGTGCCAGCACCTCCCAGGGTCGACGCCACGAGCAGTACTTC	CASTSQGRRHEQYF
-	TRBV19	-	TRBJ1-5	13	TGTGCCAGTAGAGTGGGGAGGGCTCAGCCCCAGCATTTT	CASRVGRAQPQHF
-	TRBV2	-	TRBJ2-5	16	TGTGCCAGCAGTGAAGCGAAGGACAGACGGGGGGAGACCCAGTACTTC	CASSEAKDRRGETQYF
-	TRBV20-1	-	TRBJ1-2	14	TGCAGTGGCCCTCGTCCGGGATTAAACTATGGCTACACCTTC	CSGPRPGLNYGYTF
-	TRBV12-3/TRBV12-4	many	TRBJ1-1	13	TGTGCCAGCAGTACGCGGGAGAACACTGAAGCTTTCTTT	CASSTRENTEAFF
TRBD1	TRBV25-1	-	TRBJ1-4	15	TGTGCCAGCAGCCAAGAGGACAGGGGTGGGGAAAAACTGTTTTTT	CASSQEDRGGEKLFF
TRBD1	TRBV6-1	-	TRBJ1-5	13	TGTGCCAGCAGGCCGGACAGGGCTCAGCCCCAGCATTTT	CASRPDRAQPQHF
-	TRBV29-1	few	TRBJ2-7	13	TGCAGCGTTGAAGCGGACGGTGCTAAGGTCCAGTACTTC	CSVEADGAKVQYF
-	TRBV20-1	-	TRBJ1-2	13	TGCAGTGCTAGAGAAAGCAAGGGCTATGGCTACACCTTC	CSARESKGYGYTF
-	TRBV30	-	TRBJ1-3	16	TGTGCCTGGAGTACGCCGGGATCCGGGGGCCGAAACACCATATATTTT	CAWSTPGSGGRNTIYF
-	TRBV5-1	once	TRBJ1-1	15	TGCGCCAGCAGCTTGGAGTCAGGGGCGGGCACTGAAGCTTTCTTT	CASSLESGAGTEAFF
-	TRBV10-2	many	TRBJ2-7	14	TGCGCCAGCAGTGAGGGGTTGGTGTTGTACGAGCAGTACTTC	CASSEGLVLYEQYF
-	TRBV2	-	TRBJ1-5	12	TGTGCCAGCAATGTGGGGACACCGCCCCAGCATTTT	CASNVGTPPQHF
-	TRBV14	-	TRBJ2-7	13	TGTGCCAGCAGTCCCTTTTCATTCTACGAGCAGTACTTC	CASSPFSFYEQYF
-	TRBV12-3/TRBV12-4	many	TRBJ1-2	13	TGTGCCAGCAGTTTTTGGGGGGCAGATGGCTACACCTTC	CASSFWGADGYTF
-	TRBV19	-	TRBJ1-2	13	TGTGCCAGTGATTCCAGGGTACAAGTGGGCTACACCTTC	CASDSRVQVGYTF
-	TRBV7-8	many	TRBJ2-2	15	TGTGCCAGCAGCCTACCCCGAGGGGTTACCGGGGAGCTGTTTTTT	CASSLPRGVTGELFF
-	TRBV7-8	few	TRBJ2-3	16	TGTGCCAGCAGCTCAAGTGTAGGGACTAGCACAGATACGCAGTATTTT	CASSSSVGTSTDTQYF
-	TRBV11-1	many	TRBJ1-2	15	TGTGCCAGCAGTTTAGACAGGTACCGACGCTATGGCTACACCTTC	CASSLDRYRRYGYTF
-	TRBV11-1	few	TRBJ1-5	12	TGTGCCTATACGGTACTCGATCAGCCCCAGCATTTT	CAYTVLDQPQHF
-	TRBV10-3	few	TRBJ2-1	13	TGTGCCACCACCGGGGAATCCTACAATGAGCAGTTCTTC	CATTGESYNEQFF
-	TRBV20-1	-	TRBJ1-5	15	TGCAGTGCTAGAGATAAGGAGACTTTAATCAGCCCCCAGCATTTT	CSARDKETLISPQHF
-	TRBV7-2	-	TRBJ1-3	13	TGTGCCAGCAGCCCATCATTTGGAAACACCATATATTTT	CASSPSFGNTIYF
-	TRBV7-9	-	TRBJ2-7	12	TGTGCCACCAAAAGGGATTTGGGAGAGCAGTACTTC	CATKRDLGEQYF
-	TRBV11-2	many	TRBJ2-7	12	TGTGCCAGCAGCGGATGGGGGGCCGAGCAGTACTTC	CASSGWGAEQYF
-	TRBV29-1	many	TRBJ1-2	13	TGCAGCGTTGCCTGGGGTTTGGACTATGGCTACACCTTC	CSVAWGLDYGYTF
TRBD1	TRBV15	many	TRBJ2-5	17	TGTGCCACCAGCAGAGATCCTCCGGGACAGGGAACAGAGACCCAGTACTTC	CATSRDPPGQGTETQYF